Below, 25 T cell receptor beta chains from the same sample are listed, as sequenced in a study of cytomegalovirus exposure and HLA in healthy donors. TCRdb's table, derived via immunoSEQ multiplex PCR, lists solely in-frame clones and lacks some. The sample carries about 160,000 clones, about 88% recorded once. What was sequenced was PBMCs. These receptors came from a woman aged 18-35 years in good health and CMV-seronegative.

V usage is TRBV2 and J usage is TRBJ1-6; possibly TRBD1 for D (5 bases). The CDR3 runs to 17 residues. Trimming took off 6 bases at V and 10 bases at J, with 25 bases between the two ends. Germline V gene lookup returns CDR1 SNHLY and CDR2 FYNNEI. The CDR3 region is CASRGLGGIGIKSPLHF. CDR3 nucleotide sequence: TGTGCCAGCAGGGGACTCGGCGGGATTGGAATTAAATCACCCCTCCACTTT.

J is TRBJ2-1 and V is TRBV6-5, with D hard to call. In germline, CDR1 is MNHEY, CDR2 SVGAGI. The CDR3 loop spans 14 amino acids. Trimming stripped 0 bases from V and 8 bases from J, with 11 bases between. The CDR3 loop is CASSYSINLHEQFF. DNA of the CDR3: TGTGCCAGCAGTTACTCGATTAATCTACATGAGCAGTTCTTC.

The CDR3 spells CSVGEGTGITDTQYF. The DNA for the CDR3 is TGCAGCGTTGGGGAGGGGACAGGGATTACAGATACGCAGTATTTT. The chain combines TRBV29-1 with TRBJ2-3; 9 nucleotides agree with TRBD1. Germline-derived CDR1 and CDR2 are SQVTM and ANQGSEA. The CDR3 runs to 15 residues. The V segment lost 4 bases and the J segment 3 bases; nucleotides outside the gene matches: 8.

The genes are TRBV25-1 and TRBJ1-6; D perhaps matches TRBD1 (5 bases). Germline CDR1 reads MGHDK; CDR2 reads SYGVNS. V lost 2 bases and J 6 bases, leaving 11 bases between the germline ends. The CDR3 is made up of 15 amino acids. CDR3 coding DNA: TGTGCCAGCAGTGAACCAGGGCGCGGTAATTCACCCCTCCACTTT. Translated, it gives CASSEPGRGNSPLHF.

In nucleotides, the CDR3 is TGCGCCAGCAGCGTCACAGGGTACACTGAAGCTTTCTTT. It codes for CASSVTGYTEAFF. The chain recombines TRBV5-1 with TRBJ1-1, with a weak D call TRBD1 (6 bases). The ends were cut back, 4 bases at V and 3 bases at J, with 10 bases in the middle. The CDR3 is made up of 13 amino acids. Germline values: CDR1 SGHRS, CDR2 YFSETQ.

The chain recombines TRBV5-1 with TRBJ2-7; 16 bases map to TRBD2. Trimming removed 3 bases from V and 7 bases from J; junction bases left unmatched: 4. The CDR3 is 15 amino acids. Germline V gene sequence: CDR1 SGHRS, CDR2 YFSETQ. This CDR3 is CASSSGLAGGQEQYF. Here the CDR3 DNA reads TGCGCCAGCAGCTCGGGACTAGCGGGAGGGCAGGAGCAGTACTTC.

This clone was observed a handful of times. The CDR3 loop reads CASGSTNTEAFF. The CDR3 DNA is TGTGCTAGTGGTTCTACGAACACTGAAGCTTTCTTT. The V and J genes are TRBV12-5 and TRBJ1-1; D is ambiguous. Trimming shortened V by 4 bases and J by 1 base, and 4 bases separated the two germline ends. CDR3 length equals 12 residues. Germline CDR1 and CDR2: LGHNT and FRNRAP.

This chain links TRBV10-3 with TRBJ2-1; perhaps TRBD2 as D (5 bases). Germline CDR1 is ENHRY and CDR2 is SYGVKD. This CDR3 contains 12 residues. Trimming shortened V by 4 bases and J by 10 bases, and 11 bases separated the two germline ends. CDR3 protein: CAISVSREEQFF. The CDR3 DNA is TGTGCCATCAGTGTATCGAGGGAGGAGCAGTTCTTC.

The V and J genes are TRBV13 and TRBJ1-6; D unresolved. The CDR3 contains 13 residues. The V end was cut by 3 bases, the J end by 9 bases, with 9 bases between. CDR1 and CDR2 from the germline V gene are PRHDT and FYEKMQ (reference sequence). CDR3 in DNA: TGTGCCAGCAGCTTCCGTACACGTTCACCCCTCCACTTT. Its translation is CASSFRTRSPLHF.

The chain carries TRBV10-3 and TRBJ2-3; D call uncertain. The germline V and J ends were trimmed by 0 bases and 4 bases, with 14 bases remaining between them. The CDR3 is 16 amino acids. The germline V gene has CDR1 ENHRY and CDR2 SYGVKD. For the CDR3, the DNA is TGTGCCATCAGTGAGTCGTACGGTGCAAGTTCAGATACGCAGTATTTT. This gives the protein CAISESYGASSDTQYF.

The chain couples TRBV9 to TRBJ2-3; weak D call: TRBD1 (5 bases). This CDR3 spans 16 amino acids. CDR1 SGDLS and CDR2 YYNGEE come from the germline V gene. The V gene lost 2 bases and the J gene lost 2 bases, with 15 bases spanning the gap. CDR3 DNA: TGTGCCAGCAGCGTTTATGGCCAAGGACACACAGATACGCAGTATTTT. Amino acids: CASSVYGQGHTDTQYF.

V usage is TRBV15 and J usage is TRBJ1-6, with 7 nucleotides matching TRBD1. CDR1 is LNHNV, CDR2 YYDKDF, per germline (reference sequence). The CDR3 loop spans 13 amino acids. V lost 7 bases, J lost 3 bases, and 0 bases stayed unmatched. The CDR3 is CATTGGYNSPLHF. The DNA for the CDR3 is TGTGCCACCACAGGGGGCTATAATTCACCCCTCCACTTT.

The V call is TRBV27, the J call TRBJ1-1; D is uncertain. The CDR3 runs to 14 residues. The V gene's germline CDR1 is MNHEY and CDR2 SMNVEV (reference sequence). V was cut by 0 bases and J by 4 bases, with 9 bases left in between. The CDR3 DNA reads TGTGCCAGCAGTTTATCCACAGTGGCCACTGAAGCTTTCTTT. Its translation: CASSLSTVATEAFF.

CDR3 loop: CASSPGTPLLEQYF. The DNA of the CDR3 is TGCGCCAGCAGCCCCGGGACACCCCTTCTCGAGCAGTACTTC. The rearrangement uses TRBV5-1 and TRBJ2-7; D perhaps matches TRBD1 (6 bases). Trimming pared 4 bases from V and 6 bases from J, leaving 17 bases between. The CDR3 contains 14 residues. CDR1 and CDR2 from the germline V gene are SGHRS and YFSETQ.

V is TRBV6-1 and J is TRBJ1-5; 10 bases line up with TRBD1. Germline CDR1 reads MNHNS; CDR2 reads SASEGT. Trimming removed 8 bases from V and 8 bases from J; junction bases left unmatched: 6. This CDR3 region has 13 residues. The CDR3 DNA reads as TGTGCCAGCTCTGGACAGGGGGGAAAGCCCCAGCATTTT. This translates into CASSGQGGKPQHF.

J is TRBJ2-5 and V is TRBV9, with D tentatively TRBD1 (5 bases). This CDR3 comprises 15 residues. V was clipped by 1 base and J by 5 bases, with 15 bases between them. Per germline, CDR1 SGDLS and CDR2 YYNGEE. CDR3 loop: CASSVWGSPSETQYF. The CDR3 region has the DNA TGTGCCAGCAGCGTATGGGGCAGCCCGTCGGAGACCCAGTACTTC.

This clone was seen a few times. The J gene is TRBJ2-1, the V gene TRBV5-1; D ambiguous. This CDR3 has 16 residues. V shed 4 bases and J shed 6 bases, with 20 bases lying between them. Per germline, CDR1 SGHRS and CDR2 YFSETQ. The CDR3 is CASSPRPKGIVNEQFF. The CDR3 region has the DNA TGCGCCAGCAGCCCGAGGCCAAAAGGTATTGTCAATGAGCAGTTCTTC.

V and J are TRBV5-4 and TRBJ2-1; tentatively, D is TRBD1 (5 bases). This CDR3 has 15 amino acids. Trimming cost V 0 bases and J 9 bases, with 16 bases left between them. From germline, CDR1 is SGHNT and CDR2 YYREEE (reference sequence). The CDR3 region is CASSLAGSMMVEQFF. CDR3 DNA sequence: TGTGCCAGCAGCTTGGCAGGGTCGATGATGGTTGAGCAGTTCTTC.

The chain has TRBV9 and TRBJ2-1, with 8 bases matching TRBD2. This CDR3 has 16 residues. J was trimmed by 7 bases and V by 2 bases; bases with no gene match: 11. CDR1 SGDLS and CDR2 YYNGEE come from the germline V gene. This chain's CDR3 is CASSVGSGSGLNEQFF. The CDR3 bases are TGTGCCAGCAGCGTCGGAAGCGGGAGTGGTCTAAATGAGCAGTTCTTC. Together with reference TRBV9 and TRBJ2-1, the CDR3 gives the full variable domain: DSGVTQTPKHLITATGQRVTLRCSPRSGDLSVYWYQQSLDQGLQFLIQYYNGEERAKGNILERFSAQQFPDLHSELNLSSLELGDSALYFCASSVGSGSGLNEQFFGPGTRLTVL.

The rearrangement links TRBV13 to TRBJ2-5, with 9 bases that match TRBD1. CDR1 and CDR2 from the germline V gene are PRHDT and FYEKMQ (reference sequence). This CDR3 has 15 amino acids. V was clipped by 0 bases and J by 5 bases; unmatched bases: 4. Here the CDR3 reads CASSLGGQGDETQYF. Here the CDR3 DNA reads TGTGCCAGCAGCTTAGGGGGACAGGGAGACGAGACCCAGTACTTC.

This chain uses TRBV14 with TRBJ2-1; D uncertain. This CDR3 spans 15 amino acids. Per the germline V gene, CDR1 is SGHDN and CDR2 is FVKESK. V lost 0 bases to trimming and J lost 2 bases, with 8 bases between them. CDR3 nucleotide sequence: TGTGCCAGCAGCCAAGACTTAAATGCCTACAATGAGCAGTTCTTC. It yields the protein CASSQDLNAYNEQFF.

V usage is TRBV15 and J usage is TRBJ2-6, with TRBD2 matching over 11 bases. The CDR3 covers 17 residues. Germline V CDR1 and CDR2: LNHNV, YYDKDF (reference sequence). Trimming took 3 bases from V and 5 from J; bases not matched to a gene: 6. CDR3 protein: CATSRVGLAAWANVLTF. CDR3 in DNA: TGTGCCACCAGCAGGGTGGGACTAGCGGCTTGGGCCAACGTCCTGACTTTC.

The chain has TRBV18 and TRBJ2-5, with TRBD2 as a possible D gene (7 bases). This CDR3 spans 16 amino acids. Germline V gene lookup returns CDR1 KGHSH and CDR2 LQKENI. V was cut by 3 bases and J by 4 bases, with 18 bases left in between. The CDR3 sequence is CASSPSPGGHGETQYF. The CDR3 DNA reads TGTGCCAGCTCACCTTCCCCGGGGGGCCACGGAGAGACCCAGTACTTC.

This chain connects TRBV5-1 to TRBJ2-5; 7 positions match TRBD2. Germline values: CDR1 SGHRS, CDR2 YFSETQ. V was clipped by 4 bases and J by 3 bases; unmatched bases: 9. This CDR3 has 15 amino acids. The DNA for the CDR3 is TGCGCCAGCAGCCGAAACCTAGCGGCAGAAGAGACCCAGTACTTC. This codes for CASSRNLAAEETQYF. The whole variable domain, remainder taken from reference TRBV5-1 and TRBJ2-5, is KAGVTQTPRYLIKTRGQQVTLSCSPISGHRSVSWYQQTPGQGLQFLFEYFSETQRNKGNFPGRFSGRQFSNSRSEMNVSTLELGDSALYLCASSRNLAAEETQYFGPGTRLLVL.

The gene calls are TRBV19 and TRBJ2-7, with no clear D. In germline, CDR1 is LNHDA, CDR2 SQIVND (reference sequence). V lost 9 bases, J lost 2 bases, and 8 bases lay in between. The CDR3 has 11 residues. In nucleotides, the CDR3 is TGTGCCAGCTCTACAGCCTACGAGCAGTACTTC. Translating it yields CASSTAYEQYF. The whole variable domain, remainder taken from reference TRBV19 and TRBJ2-7, is DGGITQSPKYLFRKEGQNVTLSCEQNLNHDAMYWYRQDPGQGLRLIYYSQIVNDFQKGDIAEGYSVSREKKESFPLTVTSAQKNPTAFYLCASSTAYEQYFGPGTRLTVT.